These 18 T cell receptor beta chains came from one sample sequenced in a study of blood T cell repertoires in COVID-19 (dated by TCRdb to about 2020). Receptor amplification or capture employed the immunoSEQ multiplex PCR assay. Imported from immuneACCESS, the table was reduced by TCRdb to in-frame sequences with V and J called. These copies leave out some clones; in studies compared against another copy, an unresolved V gene accounts for under half, and the cause of the remainder is not known. The sample profile shows around 200,000 clones; around 87% of them were found once. The ten most abundant clones make up roughly 0.9% of the sample. What was sequenced was peripheral blood. The origin of the receptors is a woman aged 18-29 years who had recovered from COVID-19.

Only a few counts were recorded for this clone. V and J are TRBV6-5 and TRBJ1-1; D gene uncertain. V lost 2 bases and J 8 bases, leaving 9 bases between the germline ends. CDR1 and CDR2 (germline): MNHEY, SVGAGI. The CDR3 is 12 amino acids. For the CDR3, the DNA is TGTGCCAGCAGTTACACGTCGGGAGAAGCTTTCTTT. Protein: CASSYTSGEAFF.

J is TRBJ2-3 and V is TRBV2; D is possibly TRBD1 (5 bases). This CDR3 comprises 16 residues. V dropped 3 bases and J dropped 9 bases, with 22 bases sitting between them. Germline V gene sequence: CDR1 SNHLY, CDR2 FYNNEI. DNA of the CDR3: TGTGCCAGCAGTGATTTGGTAATCAGGACACAGATAACGCAGTATTTT. Amino acids: CASSDLVIRTQITQYF.

The DNA of the CDR3 is TGTGCCAGCAGCTTGGCCCCACTAGATGGCTACACCTTC. Translating gives CASSLAPLDGYTF. V and J are TRBV5-5 and TRBJ1-2; no reliable D call. V was pared by 0 bases and J by 6 bases, with 9 bases between. The germline V gene has CDR1 SGHKS and CDR2 YYEKEE (reference sequence). The CDR3 consists of 13 residues.

The genes are TRBV18 and TRBJ2-1, with TRBD2 matching 11 bases. The trim removed 2 bases at V and 5 bases at J, leaving 5 bases unmatched. Germline CDR1 and CDR2: KGHSH and LQKENI. This CDR3 comprises 16 residues. This CDR3 reads CASSPTTSGANNEQFF. CDR3 DNA sequence: TGTGCCAGCTCACCAACGACTAGCGGGGCCAACAATGAGCAGTTCTTC.

The chain carries TRBV9 and TRBJ2-3; TRBD2 is a possible D gene (5 bases). V shed 6 bases and J shed 1 base, with 15 bases lying between them. Germline V gene sequence: CDR1 SGDLS, CDR2 YYNGEE. The CDR3 has 15 residues. The CDR3 is CASTRTPSGTDTQYF. The CDR3 DNA sequence: TGTGCCAGCACCCGGACTCCCTCGGGCACAGATACGCAGTATTTT.

The chain combines TRBV24-1 with TRBJ1-4; D not certain. Germline CDR1 is KGHDR and CDR2 is SFDVKD. Trimming shortened V by 3 bases and J by 8 bases, and 12 bases separated the two germline ends. The CDR3 runs to 14 residues. CDR3 nucleotide sequence: TGTGCCACCAGTGATGTCGGGAGTGGAGAAAAACTGTTTTTT. It yields the protein CATSDVGSGEKLFF.

V and J are TRBV6-6 and TRBJ1-2, with 7 bases identical to TRBD1. The CDR3 extends over 13 amino acids. Germline trimming cut 4 bases from V and 8 bases from J; bases unmatched to any gene: 7. Germline V CDR1 and CDR2: MNHNY, SVGAGI (reference sequence). CDR3 in amino acids: CASSSLQGRGYTF. CDR3 nucleotide sequence: TGTGCCAGCAGTTCACTACAGGGGAGAGGCTACACCTTC.

The CDR3 DNA sequence: TGTGCCAGCAGTTCCGGGACTAGCGGGATCACCGGGGAGCTGTTTTTT. Protein sequence: CASSSGTSGITGELFF. V is TRBV6-2 or TRBV6-3 and J is TRBJ2-2; TRBD2 aligns across 13 bases. J gave up 4 bases and V 4 bases, and 3 bases lay outside the gene matches. Looked up from germline, CDR1 is MNHEY and CDR2 is SVGEGT. The CDR3 runs to 16 residues.

The genes are TRBV7-2 and TRBJ2-7; D is possibly TRBD1 (6 bases). Trimming removed 5 bases from V and 7 bases from J, with 24 bases in between. In germline, CDR1 is SGHTA, CDR2 FQGNSA. The CDR3 extends over 16 amino acids. The CDR3: CASSPHRGRGVGEQYF. CDR3 bases: TGTGCCAGCAGCCCCCACCGAGGCAGGGGAGTAGGGGAGCAGTACTTC.

The chain is built from TRBV29-1 and TRBJ2-6; the D gene is possibly TRBD1 (5 bases). This CDR3 comprises 16 residues. V was clipped by 5 bases and J by 2 bases, with 16 bases between them. Germline values: CDR1 SQVTM, CDR2 ANQGSEA. CDR3 sequence: CSVRGRGLTGANVLTF. The CDR3 coding sequence is TGCAGCGTTAGGGGTAGGGGCCTCACTGGGGCCAACGTCCTGACTTTC.

The chain uses TRBV19 and TRBJ1-2; TRBD1 matches 7 bases. Trimming cost V 5 bases and J 4 bases; bases outside gene matches: 10. This CDR3 has 15 residues. Germline V lookup: CDR1 LNHDA, CDR2 SQIVND (reference sequence). The CDR3 coding sequence is TGTGCCAGTAGTGCCGAACGACAGGGTAGCTATGGCTACACCTTC. Protein sequence: CASSAERQGSYGYTF.

This chain links TRBV19 with TRBJ1-1; 9 bases align to TRBD1. V trimming: 3 bases; J trimming: 1 base; junction bases outside the gene matches: 9. The CDR3 contains 17 residues. Germline V gives CDR1 LNHDA, CDR2 SQIVND (reference sequence). The CDR3 sequence: CASSIYPGQGSNTEAFF. In DNA form, the CDR3 reads TGTGCCAGTAGTATTTACCCGGGACAGGGCTCGAACACTGAAGCTTTCTTT.

The genes are TRBV11-3 and TRBJ2-3, with D tentatively TRBD1 (5 bases). The V gene's germline CDR1 is SGHNT and CDR2 YENEEA. The CDR3 contains 14 residues. V lost 1 base and J lost 1, with 6 bases in between. In DNA form, the CDR3 reads TGTGCCAGCAGCTTAGGGGGCCGCACAGATACGCAGTATTTT. Its translation: CASSLGGRTDTQYF.

V gene TRBV7-8 combines with J gene TRBJ2-5, with 12 positions matching TRBD2. The CDR3 contains 17 residues. Germline values: CDR1 SGHVS, CDR2 FQNEAQ. J lost 5 bases, V lost 4 bases, and 11 bases had no gene match. The CDR3 DNA sequence: TGTGCCAGCAGCTCAGGACTAGCGGGGTTATCGGAGGAGACCCAGTACTTC. Protein product: CASSSGLAGLSEETQYF.

The J gene is TRBJ1-5, the V gene TRBV12-3 or TRBV12-4; weak D call: TRBD1 (6 bases). The CDR3 has 13 residues. Trimming left V 6 bases short and J 11 bases short, with 17 bases between. Here the CDR3 DNA reads TGTGCCAGCAGCAAGGGACAATTTAAGTCCCAGCATTTT. This codes for CASSKGQFKSQHF.

In its sample, this clone was seen a few times. The genes are TRBV5-1 and TRBJ1-1, with TRBD1 as a possible D gene (6 bases). The germline V gene encodes CDR1 SGHRS and CDR2 YFSETQ. The CDR3 consists of 14 residues. Trimming shortened V by 1 base and J by 5 bases, and 12 bases separated the two germline ends. For the CDR3, the DNA is TGCGCCAGCAGCTTGCGGGGGGCGCCTACTGAAGCTTTCTTT. Residues: CASSLRGAPTEAFF.

The sample holds one count of this clone. The chain has TRBV19 and TRBJ2-6; the match to TRBD2 covers 10 bases. The germline CDR1 and CDR2 sequences are LNHDA and SQIVND (reference sequence). The CDR3 loop spans 20 amino acids. The trim removed 4 bases at V and 3 bases at J, leaving 15 bases unmatched. The CDR3 here is CASSTSGGGFPKGGANVLTF. CDR3 coding DNA: TGTGCCAGTAGTACTAGCGGGGGAGGGTTTCCGAAAGGTGGGGCCAACGTCCTGACTTTC.

The V gene is TRBV6-2 or TRBV6-3, the J gene TRBJ2-1; D unclear. CDR3 length: 13 amino acids. V was pared by 6 bases and J by 0 bases, with 6 bases between. Per the germline V gene, CDR1 is MNHEY and CDR2 is SVGEGT. The CDR3 sequence: CASSQSSYNEQFF. The CDR3 region has the DNA TGTGCCAGCAGCCAGAGCTCCTACAATGAGCAGTTCTTC.